The 26 T cell receptor beta chains presented below share a single source sample, sequenced in a study of circulating and synovial CD4+ cells in juvenile arthritis. Sequencing was performed with immunoSEQ multiplex PCR; in TCRdb, only in-frame clones are kept and a portion is missing. The sample comprises 30,000 to 40,000 clones, about 94% of which are singletons, and 0.7% rests with the top ten. The sequenced material came from CD4+ T cells from blood. The origin of the receptors is a human donor with juvenile idiopathic arthritis.

V usage is TRBV25-1 and J usage is TRBJ2-5; D remains ambiguous. The CDR3 covers 14 residues. Looked up from germline, CDR1 is MGHDK and CDR2 is SYGVNS. V gave up 4 bases and J gave up 2 bases, with 11 bases separating them. The CDR3 DNA follows: TGTGCCAGCAGTGGGCACAGCCCTCAAGAGACCCAGTACTTC. Protein sequence: CASSGHSPQETQYF.

The J gene is TRBJ2-5, the V gene TRBV7-3; a possible D gene is TRBD2 (6 bases). V was trimmed by 3 bases and J by 0 bases, leaving 11 bases between them. This CDR3 spans 15 amino acids. Germline-derived CDR1 and CDR2 are SGHTA and FQGTGA. Written as DNA, the CDR3 is TGTGCCAGCAGCTTGGAGGGACTGTACCAAGAGACCCAGTACTTC. This codes for CASSLEGLYQETQYF. The whole variable domain, remainder taken from reference TRBV7-3 and TRBJ2-5, is GAGVSQTPSNKVTEKGKYVELRCDPISGHTALYWYRQSLGQGPEFLIYFQGTGAADDSGLPNDRFFAVRPEGSVSTLKIQRTERGDSAVYLCASSLEGLYQETQYFGPGTRLLVL.

A single count supports this clone. The CDR3 spells CASSLVSQRGQNEQFF. DNA for the CDR3: TGTGCCAGCAGCTTAGTGTCCCAGCGGGGGCAGAATGAGCAGTTCTTC. The chain recombines TRBV11-2 with TRBJ2-1, with 8 bases matching TRBD2. The CDR3 extends over 16 amino acids. Trimming at V came to 1 base and at J to 7 bases, leaving 9 bases not matched to a gene. Looked up from germline, CDR1 is SGHAT and CDR2 is FQNNGV.

This chain connects TRBV27 to TRBJ1-4, with 8 nucleotides matching TRBD1. CDR1 is MNHEY, CDR2 SMNVEV, per germline (reference sequence). The CDR3 loop spans 15 amino acids. V was clipped by 5 bases and J by 7 bases; unmatched bases: 9. The CDR3 reads CASSPGQGLGEKLFF. CDR3 in DNA: TGTGCCAGCAGTCCCGGACAGGGCTTGGGTGAAAAACTGTTTTTT.

V gene TRBV19 combines with J gene TRBJ2-1; 10 bases line up with TRBD1. Germline trimming cut 5 bases from V and 3 bases from J; bases unmatched to any gene: 10. From germline, CDR1 is LNHDA and CDR2 SQIVND (reference sequence). This CDR3 has 17 amino acids. For the CDR3, the DNA is TGTGCCAGTAGTGGGACAGGGGTTTTTGCCGTCTACAATGAGCAGTTCTTC. Translated, it gives CASSGTGVFAVYNEQFF.

V usage is TRBV19 and J usage is TRBJ2-4; D may be TRBD2 (5 bases). The length of the CDR3 is 16 residues. V was pared by 1 base and J by 0 bases, with 10 bases between. Germline-derived CDR1 and CDR2 are LNHDA and SQIVND (reference sequence). The CDR3 DNA reads TGTGCCAGTAGTATAGCGGGGAGTTTAGCCAAAAACATTCAGTACTTC. This gives the protein CASSIAGSLAKNIQYF.

This chain joins TRBV4-1 and TRBJ2-5; 11 bases align to TRBD2. After removal of 1 base from V and 4 bases from J, the junction contained 2 bases not matched to a gene. Germline CDR1 and CDR2: MGHRA and YSYEKL. The CDR3 is made up of 15 amino acids. CDR3 protein: CASSQGGLAGETQYF. The CDR3 nucleotides read TGCGCCAGCAGCCAAGGCGGACTAGCGGGAGAGACCCAGTACTTC.

The chain joins TRBV11-1 to TRBJ2-1, with TRBD1 as a possible D gene (6 bases). CDR1 is SGHAT, CDR2 FQDESV, per germline (reference sequence). The CDR3 totals 16 residues. Trimming shortened V by 5 bases and J by 7 bases, and 21 bases separated the two germline ends. In DNA, the CDR3 is TGTGCCAGCAGCCCACCCCAAGCGCTGAGGGGGAATGAGCAGTTCTTC. Translating it yields CASSPPQALRGNEQFF. Variable domain in full (rest from reference TRBV11-1 and TRBJ2-1): EAEVAQSPRYKITEKSQAVAFWCDPISGHATLYWYRQILGQGPELLVQFQDESVVDDSQLPKDRFSAERLKGVDSTLKIQPAELGDSAMYLCASSPPQALRGNEQFFGPGTRLTVL.

Turning to this clone: The sample has other DNA sequences that encode this CDR3 too. V and J are TRBV11-2 and TRBJ1-6, with unresolved D. Germline V gene data show CDR1 as SGHAT and CDR2 as FQNNGV. This CDR3 is 13 amino acids long. V was shortened by 5 bases and J by 13 bases, with 15 bases between the two germline ends. The CDR3 region is CASSPKKYSPLHF. The DNA for the CDR3 is TGTGCCAGCAGCCCTAAGAAATACTCCCCCCTCCACTTT.

This chain joins TRBV7-3 and TRBJ1-1, with TRBD1 identical over 8 bases. In germline, CDR1 is SGHTA, CDR2 FQGTGA. This CDR3 is 16 amino acids long. V gave up 4 bases and J gave up 4 bases; unmatched junction bases: 11. DNA of the CDR3: TGTGCCAGCAGCTCCCGACAGGGGTTTTCGATCACTGAAGCTTTCTTT. Amino acid sequence: CASSSRQGFSITEAFF.

The chain combines TRBV5-1 with TRBJ1-2, with 11 bases fitting TRBD1. The trim removed 1 base at V and 6 bases at J, leaving 2 bases unmatched. The CDR3 is made up of 14 amino acids. Germline V gene lookup returns CDR1 SGHRS and CDR2 YFSETQ. CDR3 nucleotides: TGCGCCAGCAGCTTGTGGACAGGGGGCGATGGCTACACCTTC. It encodes CASSLWTGGDGYTF.

The chain recombines TRBV2 with TRBJ1-1; 7 nucleotides match TRBD1. The V and J ends lost 3 bases and 11 bases, in that order; junction bases with no gene match: 9. This CDR3 has 13 amino acids. Germline V gene sequence: CDR1 SNHLY, CDR2 FYNNEI. Written as DNA, the CDR3 is TGTGCCAGCAGTGAGGCTGACAGGGTGTGGGCTTTCTTT. It codes for CASSEADRVWAFF.

The rearrangement joins TRBV10-1 to TRBJ1-4, with TRBD1 identical over 8 bases. The V segment lost 0 bases and the J segment 4 bases; nucleotides outside the gene matches: 7. From germline, CDR1 is WNHNN and CDR2 SYGVQD (reference sequence). This CDR3 has 17 residues. The CDR3 protein is CASSESSVGQVNEKLFF. CDR3 nucleotides: TGCGCCAGCAGTGAGTCGTCCGTGGGACAGGTTAATGAAAAACTGTTTTTT.

The CDR3 protein is CASSDSNRLISNQPQHF. CDR3 sequence (DNA): TGTGCCAGCAGTGACTCGAACAGGCTTATAAGCAATCAGCCCCAGCATTTT. The gene calls are TRBV6-4 and TRBJ1-5, with TRBD1 as a possible D gene (5 bases). CDR1 MRHNA and CDR2 SNTAGT come from the germline V gene. The CDR3 loop spans 17 amino acids. Trimming removed 0 bases from V and 1 base from J, with 13 bases in between.

The chain combines TRBV30 with TRBJ1-2; D is ambiguous. The V end was cut by 2 bases, the J end by 8 bases, with 9 bases between. Germline CDR1 and CDR2: GTSNPN and SVGIG (reference sequence). The CDR3 sequence is 11 residues long. The CDR3 region is CAWSQAGGYTF. The CDR3 DNA follows: TGTGCCTGGAGTCAGGCGGGAGGCTACACCTTC.

The chain couples TRBV19 to TRBJ1-2, with TRBD1 matching over 9 bases. Germline-derived CDR1 and CDR2 are LNHDA and SQIVND (reference sequence). The CDR3 consists of 14 residues. V shed 5 bases and J 2 bases; nucleotides not matched to a gene: 3. The CDR3 DNA reads as TGTGCCAGTAGTCCCGGGACAGGGAACTATGGCTACACCTTC. As protein: CASSPGTGNYGYTF.

The chain combines TRBV7-3 with TRBJ1-3; D is unresolved. The CDR3 length is 18 residues. Germline V gene sequence: CDR1 SGHTA, CDR2 FQGTGA. V was cut by 5 bases and J by 0 bases, with 20 bases left in between. The CDR3 DNA follows: TGTGCCAGCAGCCCAGGTCCCACCCTTGGGCGCTCTGGAAACACCATATATTTT. Protein product: CASSPGPTLGRSGNTIYF.

The chain has TRBV9 and TRBJ1-5; 10 nucleotides match TRBD1. The CDR3 runs 14 residues. Looked up from germline, CDR1 is SGDLS and CDR2 is YYNGEE. The V gene end was trimmed by 4 bases and the J gene end by 7 bases; junction bases not matched to a gene: 5. CDR3 sequence: CASSPGTGDQPQHF. Here the CDR3 DNA reads TGTGCCAGCAGCCCGGGGACAGGGGACCAGCCCCAGCATTTT.

The CDR3: CASSPRRSGNHEQYF. As DNA, the CDR3 is TGTGCCAGCAGTCCCCGGCGCTCAGGGAACCACGAGCAGTACTTC. The chain uses TRBV6-1 and TRBJ2-7; perhaps TRBD1 as D (5 bases). Germline V lookup: CDR1 MNHNS, CDR2 SASEGT. This CDR3 comprises 15 residues. V was shortened by 5 bases and J by 5 bases, with 19 bases between the two germline ends.

The chain combines TRBV5-3 with TRBJ1-4; tentative D call: TRBD1 (5 bases). TRBV5-3 is an ORF, with its function uncertain. CDR3 length: 18 residues. The V gene lost 9 bases and the J gene lost 2 bases, with 26 bases spanning the gap. CDR3: CATKSEGEGMWTNEKLFF. CDR3 DNA: TGTGCCACGAAAAGCGAAGGGGAGGGAATGTGGACTAATGAAAAACTGTTTTTT.

The J gene is TRBJ1-2, the V gene TRBV4-1; TRBD1 might be the D (5 bases). Germline V CDR1 and CDR2: MGHRA, YSYEKL. Trimming removed 3 bases at V and 8 bases at J, with 10 bases between. This CDR3 spans 12 amino acids. The CDR3 is CASSHLGGGYTF. CDR3 coding DNA: TGCGCCAGCAGCCATCTTGGGGGGGGCTACACCTTC.

Comment on this clone: Other DNA sequences in the same sample also yield this CDR3. Here the CDR3 DNA reads TGTGCCTGGACGGGAAGCTCCTATAATTCACCCCTCCACTTT. It codes for CAWTGSSYNSPLHF. The rearrangement joins TRBV30 to TRBJ1-6; D is uncertain. The V and J ends lost 4 bases and 0 bases respectively, with 7 bases between them. Looked up from germline, CDR1 is GTSNPN and CDR2 is SVGIG (reference sequence). The CDR3 is made up of 14 amino acids. Variable domain in full (rest from reference TRBV30 and TRBJ1-6): SQTIHQWPATLVQPVGSPLSLECTVEGTSNPNLYWYRQAAGRGLQLLFYSVGIGQISSEVPQNLSASRPQDRQFILSSKKLLLSDSGFYLCAWTGSSYNSPLHFGNGTRLTVT.

The chain uses TRBV19 and TRBJ2-2, with 15 bases matching TRBD2. J lost 0 bases, V lost 3 bases, and 8 bases had no gene match. The V gene's germline CDR1 is LNHDA and CDR2 SQIVND (reference sequence). The CDR3 extends over 20 amino acids. This CDR3 reads CASSIFPGLAGGPNTGELFF. In DNA, the CDR3 is TGTGCCAGTAGTATTTTTCCGGGACTAGCGGGGGGCCCGAACACCGGGGAGCTGTTTTTT.

Comments on this clone: Germline and junction disagree at one end, which may indicate a read error. J is TRBJ2-2 and V is TRBV20-1, with TRBD2 matching 7 bases. The CDR3 extends over 11 amino acids. Germline-derived CDR1 and CDR2 are DFQATT and SNEGSKA (reference sequence). The CDR3 region is CSASVGRELFF. CDR3 sequence (DNA): TGCAGTGCTAGTGTGGGGAGGGAACTGTTTTTT.

J is TRBJ2-1 and V is TRBV18; TRBD2 matches at 14 bases. With V trimmed by 3 bases and J by 2 bases, 0 bases remained unmatched. The germline V gene has CDR1 KGHSH and CDR2 LQKENI. This CDR3 region has 16 residues. The CDR3 DNA reads as TGTGCCAGCTCACCGACTAGCGGGGGGGCCTACAATGAGCAGTTCTTC. Residues: CASSPTSGGAYNEQFF.

This rearrangement joins TRBV14 to TRBJ2-7; TRBD1 is a possible D gene (6 bases). Trimming shortened V by 0 bases and J by 7 bases, and 16 bases separated the two germline ends. Germline CDR1 is SGHDN and CDR2 is FVKESK. This CDR3 comprises 15 residues. The CDR3 spells CASSQDRAGVGEQYF. For the CDR3, the DNA is TGTGCCAGCAGCCAAGATCGGGCAGGGGTCGGTGAGCAGTACTTC.